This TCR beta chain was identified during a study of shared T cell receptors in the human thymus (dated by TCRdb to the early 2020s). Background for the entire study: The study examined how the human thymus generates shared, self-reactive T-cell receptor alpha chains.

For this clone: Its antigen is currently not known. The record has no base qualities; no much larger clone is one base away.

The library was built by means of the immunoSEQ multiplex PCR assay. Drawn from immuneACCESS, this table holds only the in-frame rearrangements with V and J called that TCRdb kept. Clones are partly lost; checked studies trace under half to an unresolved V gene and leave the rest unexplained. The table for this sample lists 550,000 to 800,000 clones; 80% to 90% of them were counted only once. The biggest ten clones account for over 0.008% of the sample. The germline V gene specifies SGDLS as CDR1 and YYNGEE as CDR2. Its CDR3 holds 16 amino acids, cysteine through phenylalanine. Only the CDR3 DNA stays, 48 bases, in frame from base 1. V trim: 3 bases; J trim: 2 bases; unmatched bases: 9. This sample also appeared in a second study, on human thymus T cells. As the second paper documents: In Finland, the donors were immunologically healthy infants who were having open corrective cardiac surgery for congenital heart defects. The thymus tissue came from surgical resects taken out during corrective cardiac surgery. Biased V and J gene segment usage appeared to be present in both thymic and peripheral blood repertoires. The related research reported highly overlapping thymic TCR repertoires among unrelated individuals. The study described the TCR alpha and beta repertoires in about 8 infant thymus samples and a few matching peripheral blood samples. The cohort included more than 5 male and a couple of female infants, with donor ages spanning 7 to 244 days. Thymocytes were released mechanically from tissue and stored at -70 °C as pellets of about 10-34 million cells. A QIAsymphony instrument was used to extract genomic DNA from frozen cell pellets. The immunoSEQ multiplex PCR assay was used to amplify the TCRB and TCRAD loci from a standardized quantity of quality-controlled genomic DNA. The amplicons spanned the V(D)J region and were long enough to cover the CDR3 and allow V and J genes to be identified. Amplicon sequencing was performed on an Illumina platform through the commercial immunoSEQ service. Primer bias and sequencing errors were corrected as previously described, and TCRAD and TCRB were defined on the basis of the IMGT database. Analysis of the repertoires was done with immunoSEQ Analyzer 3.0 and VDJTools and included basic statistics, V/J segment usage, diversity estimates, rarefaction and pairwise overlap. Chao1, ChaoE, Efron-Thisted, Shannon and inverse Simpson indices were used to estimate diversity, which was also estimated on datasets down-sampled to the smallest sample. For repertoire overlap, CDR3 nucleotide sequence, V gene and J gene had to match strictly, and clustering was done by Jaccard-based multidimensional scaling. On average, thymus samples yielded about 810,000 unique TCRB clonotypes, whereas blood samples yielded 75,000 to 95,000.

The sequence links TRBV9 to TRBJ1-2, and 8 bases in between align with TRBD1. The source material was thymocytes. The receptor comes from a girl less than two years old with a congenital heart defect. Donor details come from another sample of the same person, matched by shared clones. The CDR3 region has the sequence CASSDRGQGANYGYTF. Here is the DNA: TGTGCCAGCAGCGACAGAGGGCAGGGGGCCAACTATGGCTACACCTTC. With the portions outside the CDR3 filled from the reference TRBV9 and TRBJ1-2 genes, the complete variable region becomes DSGVTQTPKHLITATGQRVTLRCSPRSGDLSVYWYQQSLDQGLQFLIQYYNGEERAKGNILERFSAQQFPDLHSELNLSSLELGDSALYFCASSDRGQGANYGYTFGSGTRLTVV.